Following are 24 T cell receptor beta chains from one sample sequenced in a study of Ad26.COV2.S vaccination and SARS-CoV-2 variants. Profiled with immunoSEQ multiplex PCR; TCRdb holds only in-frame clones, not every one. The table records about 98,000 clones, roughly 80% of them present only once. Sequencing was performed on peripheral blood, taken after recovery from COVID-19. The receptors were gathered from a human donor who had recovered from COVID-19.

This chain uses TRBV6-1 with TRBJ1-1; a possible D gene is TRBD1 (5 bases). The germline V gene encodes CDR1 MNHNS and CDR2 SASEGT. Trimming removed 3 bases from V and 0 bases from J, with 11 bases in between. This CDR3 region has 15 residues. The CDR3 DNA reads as TGTGCCAGCAGTGACCTACAGGCAATGAACACTGAAGCTTTCTTT. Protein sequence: CASSDLQAMNTEAFF.

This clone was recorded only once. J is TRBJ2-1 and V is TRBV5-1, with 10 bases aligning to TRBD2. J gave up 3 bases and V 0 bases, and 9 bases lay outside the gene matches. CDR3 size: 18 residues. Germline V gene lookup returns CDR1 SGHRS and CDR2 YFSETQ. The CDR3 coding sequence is TGCGCCAGCAGCTTGGGATCTAGCGGGGGACCGCTCTACAATGAGCAGTTCTTC. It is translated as CASSLGSSGGPLYNEQFF. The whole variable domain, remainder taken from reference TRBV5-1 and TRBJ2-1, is KAGVTQTPRYLIKTRGQQVTLSCSPISGHRSVSWYQQTPGQGLQFLFEYFSETQRNKGNFPGRFSGRQFSNSRSEMNVSTLELGDSALYLCASSLGSSGGPLYNEQFFGPGTRLTVL.

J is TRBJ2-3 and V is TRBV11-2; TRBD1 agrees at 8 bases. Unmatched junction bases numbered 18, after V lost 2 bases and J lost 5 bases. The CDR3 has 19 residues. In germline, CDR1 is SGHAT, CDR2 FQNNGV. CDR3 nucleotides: TGTGCCAGCAGCTTAAGATCAATGGGCAGGGGGCCTGGACGAGATACGCAGTATTTT. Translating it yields CASSLRSMGRGPGRDTQYF. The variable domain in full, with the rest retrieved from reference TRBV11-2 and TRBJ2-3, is EAGVAQSPRYKIIEKRQSVAFWCNPISGHATLYWYQQILGQGPKLLIQFQNNGVVDDSQLPKDRFSAERLKGVDSTLKIQPAKLEDSAVYLCASSLRSMGRGPGRDTQYFGPGTRLTVL.

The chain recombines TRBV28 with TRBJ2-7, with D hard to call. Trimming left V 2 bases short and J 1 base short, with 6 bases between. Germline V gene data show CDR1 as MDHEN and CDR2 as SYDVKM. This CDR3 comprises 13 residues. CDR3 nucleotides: TGTGCCAGCAGTTTAGAGCAGTCCTACGAGCAGTACTTC. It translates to CASSLEQSYEQYF.

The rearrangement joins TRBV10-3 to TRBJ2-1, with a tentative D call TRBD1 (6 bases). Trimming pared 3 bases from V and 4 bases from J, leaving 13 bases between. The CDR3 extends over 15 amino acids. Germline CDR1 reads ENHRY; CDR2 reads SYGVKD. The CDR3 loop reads CAISDRGKNYNEQFF. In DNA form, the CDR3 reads TGTGCCATCAGTGACAGGGGCAAGAATTACAATGAGCAGTTCTTC.

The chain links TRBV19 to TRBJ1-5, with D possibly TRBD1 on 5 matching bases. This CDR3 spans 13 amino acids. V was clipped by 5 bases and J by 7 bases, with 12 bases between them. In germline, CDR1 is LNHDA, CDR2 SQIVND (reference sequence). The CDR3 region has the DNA TGTGCCAGTAGTCCCTCAGACAGCCAGCCCCAGCATTTT. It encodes CASSPSDSQPQHF.

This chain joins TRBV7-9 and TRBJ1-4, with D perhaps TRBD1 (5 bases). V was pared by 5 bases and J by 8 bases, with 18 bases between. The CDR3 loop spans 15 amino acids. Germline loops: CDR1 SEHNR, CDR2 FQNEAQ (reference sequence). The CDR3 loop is CASSPYQGVEEKLFF. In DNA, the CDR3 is TGTGCCAGCAGCCCGTATCAGGGAGTTGAAGAAAAACTGTTTTTT.

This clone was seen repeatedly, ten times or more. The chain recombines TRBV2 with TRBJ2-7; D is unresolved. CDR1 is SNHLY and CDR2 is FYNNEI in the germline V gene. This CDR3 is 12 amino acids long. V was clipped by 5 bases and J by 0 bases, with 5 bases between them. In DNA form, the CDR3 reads TGTGCCAGCAGTTTTAGCTCCTACGAGCAGTACTTC. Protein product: CASSFSSYEQYF.

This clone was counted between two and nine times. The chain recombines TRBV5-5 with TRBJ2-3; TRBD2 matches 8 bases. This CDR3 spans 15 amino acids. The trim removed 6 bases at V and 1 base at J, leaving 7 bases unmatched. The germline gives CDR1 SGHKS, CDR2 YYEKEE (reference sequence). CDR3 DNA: TGTGCCAGCACCCTTAGCGGGGTGGGCACAGATACGCAGTATTTT. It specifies CASTLSGVGTDTQYF.

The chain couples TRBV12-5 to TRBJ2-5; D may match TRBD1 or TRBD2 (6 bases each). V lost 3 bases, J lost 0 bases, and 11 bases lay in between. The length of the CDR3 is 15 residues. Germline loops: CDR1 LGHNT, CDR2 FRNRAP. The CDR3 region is CASGLGGSHQETQYF. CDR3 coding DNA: TGTGCTAGTGGTTTAGGGGGGAGCCACCAAGAGACCCAGTACTTC.

The CDR3 region is CASRPGGESSGNTIYF. The CDR3, as DNA: TGTGCAAGTCGCCCCGGGGGGGAAAGCTCTGGAAACACCATATATTTT. The chain couples TRBV12-2 to TRBJ1-3. TRBV12-2 is a pseudogene segment. The CDR3 covers 16 residues.

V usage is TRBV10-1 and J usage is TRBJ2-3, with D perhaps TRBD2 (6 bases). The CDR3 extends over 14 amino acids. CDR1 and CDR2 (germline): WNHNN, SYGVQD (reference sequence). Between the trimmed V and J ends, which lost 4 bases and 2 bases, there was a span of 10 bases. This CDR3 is CASSVGGPTDTQYF. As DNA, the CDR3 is TGCGCCAGCAGTGTAGGAGGGCCCACAGATACGCAGTATTTT.

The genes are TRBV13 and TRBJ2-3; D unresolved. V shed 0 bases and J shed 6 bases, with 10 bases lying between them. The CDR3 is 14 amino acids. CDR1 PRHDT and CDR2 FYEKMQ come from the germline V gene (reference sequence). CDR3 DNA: TGTGCCAGCAGCTTAGGGGCCCGAGGCGATACGCAGTATTTT. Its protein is CASSLGARGDTQYF.

CDR3 bases: TGTGCCAGCAGCGGAACAGGGGGCGGCCAGCCCCAGCATTTT. Translated, it gives CASSGTGGGQPQHF. V gene TRBV7-9 combines with J gene TRBJ1-5; 9 bases are a match to TRBD1. With 5 bases clipped from V and 7 bases from J, the junction kept 6 bases outside the gene matches. The CDR3 totals 14 residues. From germline, CDR1 is SEHNR and CDR2 FQNEAQ (reference sequence). Using reference TRBV7-9 and TRBJ1-5 for the parts outside the CDR3, the full variable domain is DTGVSQNPRHKITKRGQNVTFRCDPISEHNRLYWYRQTLGQGPEFLTYFQNEAQLEKSRLLSDRFSAERPKGSFSTLEIQRTEQGDSAMYLCASSGTGGGQPQHFGDGTRLSIL.

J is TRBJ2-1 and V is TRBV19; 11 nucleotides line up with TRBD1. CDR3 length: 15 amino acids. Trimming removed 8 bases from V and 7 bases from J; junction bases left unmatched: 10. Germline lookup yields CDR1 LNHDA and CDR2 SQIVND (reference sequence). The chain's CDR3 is CASSTPGTGGNEQFF. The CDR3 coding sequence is TGTGCCAGTTCCACCCCGGGGACAGGGGGAAATGAGCAGTTCTTC.

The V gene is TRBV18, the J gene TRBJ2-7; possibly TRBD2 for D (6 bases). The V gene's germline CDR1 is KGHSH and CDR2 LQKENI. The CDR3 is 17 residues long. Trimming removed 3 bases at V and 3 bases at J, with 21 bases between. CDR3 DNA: TGTGCCAGCTCACCCCCGGGGAGCGGGCCGAATTACTACGAGCAGTACTTC. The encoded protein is CASSPPGSGPNYYEQYF.

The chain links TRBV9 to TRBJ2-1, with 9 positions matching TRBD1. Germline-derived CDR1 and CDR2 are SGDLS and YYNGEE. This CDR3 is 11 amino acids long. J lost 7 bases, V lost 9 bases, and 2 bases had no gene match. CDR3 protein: CATGQGNEQFF. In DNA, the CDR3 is TGTGCCACCGGACAGGGGAATGAGCAGTTCTTC.

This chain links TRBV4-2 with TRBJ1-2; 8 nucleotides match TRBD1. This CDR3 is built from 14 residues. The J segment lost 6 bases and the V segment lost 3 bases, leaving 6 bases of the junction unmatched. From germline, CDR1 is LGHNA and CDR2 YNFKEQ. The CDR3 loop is CASSHSDRADGYTF. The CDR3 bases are TGTGCCAGCAGCCACTCGGACAGGGCGGATGGCTACACCTTC.

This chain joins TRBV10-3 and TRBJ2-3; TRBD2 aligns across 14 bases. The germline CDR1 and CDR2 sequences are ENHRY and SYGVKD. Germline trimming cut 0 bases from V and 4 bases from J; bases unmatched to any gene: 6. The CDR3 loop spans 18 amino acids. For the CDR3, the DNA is TGTGCCATCAGTGAGTCTTTAGGACTAGCGGGGGGTGCAGATACGCAGTATTTT. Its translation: CAISESLGLAGGADTQYF.

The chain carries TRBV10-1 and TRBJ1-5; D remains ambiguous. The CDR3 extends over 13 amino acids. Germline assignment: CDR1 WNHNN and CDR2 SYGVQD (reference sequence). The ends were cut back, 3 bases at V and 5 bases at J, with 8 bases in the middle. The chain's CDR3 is CASSESSDQPQHF. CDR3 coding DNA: TGCGCCAGCAGTGAATCGTCGGATCAGCCCCAGCATTTT.

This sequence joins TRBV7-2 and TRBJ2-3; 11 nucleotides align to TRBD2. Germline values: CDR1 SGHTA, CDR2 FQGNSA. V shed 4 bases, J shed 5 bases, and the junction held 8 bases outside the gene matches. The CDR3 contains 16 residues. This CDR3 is CASSSLTSGVGDTQYF. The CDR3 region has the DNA TGTGCCAGCAGCTCTTTGACTAGCGGGGTGGGAGATACGCAGTATTTT.

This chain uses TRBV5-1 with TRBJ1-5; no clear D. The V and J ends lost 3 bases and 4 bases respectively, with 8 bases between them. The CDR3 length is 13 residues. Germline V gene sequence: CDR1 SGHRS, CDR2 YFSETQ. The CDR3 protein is CASSWGENQPQHF. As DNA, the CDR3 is TGCGCCAGCAGCTGGGGAGAGAATCAGCCCCAGCATTTT.

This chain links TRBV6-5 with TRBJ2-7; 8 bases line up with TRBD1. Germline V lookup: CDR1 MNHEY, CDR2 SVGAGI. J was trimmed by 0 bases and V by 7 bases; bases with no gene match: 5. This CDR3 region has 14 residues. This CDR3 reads CASTPTGDSYEQYF. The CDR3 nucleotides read TGTGCCAGCACTCCGACAGGGGACTCCTACGAGCAGTACTTC.

The CDR3 sequence: CASNRQGGDEAFF. The CDR3 DNA is TGTGCCAGCAACCGACAGGGGGGAGATGAAGCTTTCTTT. This chain joins TRBV7-9 and TRBJ1-1; 9 bases match TRBD1. The V and J ends lost 7 bases and 7 bases, in that order; junction bases with no gene match: 7. The CDR3 is made up of 13 amino acids. Germline V lookup: CDR1 SEHNR, CDR2 FQNEAQ (reference sequence).